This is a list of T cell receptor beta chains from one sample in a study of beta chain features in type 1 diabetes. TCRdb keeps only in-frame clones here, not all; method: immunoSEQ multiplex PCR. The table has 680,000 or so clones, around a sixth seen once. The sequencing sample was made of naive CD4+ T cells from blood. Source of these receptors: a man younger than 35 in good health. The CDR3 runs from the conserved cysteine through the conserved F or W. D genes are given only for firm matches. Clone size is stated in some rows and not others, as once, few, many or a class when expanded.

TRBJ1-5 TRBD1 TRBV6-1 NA CASSWDRANQPQHF TGTGCCAGCAGTTGGGACAGGGCCAATCAGCCCCAGCATTTT
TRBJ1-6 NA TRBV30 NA CAGVVKPLHF TGTGCCGGGGTTGTCAAACCCCTCCACTTT
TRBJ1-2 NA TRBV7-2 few CASSPRTRGQNYGYTF TGTGCCAGCAGCCCTCGGACGCGAGGACAGAACTATGGCTACACCTTC
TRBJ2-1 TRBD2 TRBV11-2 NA CASSFPSGTVREQFF TGTGCCAGCAGCTTCCCTAGCGGGACCGTGCGAGAGCAGTTCTTC
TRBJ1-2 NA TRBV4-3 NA CASSQEIGAGVTF TGCGCCAGCAGCCAAGAGATAGGGGCCGGCGTAACCTTC
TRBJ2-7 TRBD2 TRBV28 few CASSLWPLPLSGRPSDYEQYF TGTGCCAGCAGTTTATGGCCCCTTCCCCTTAGCGGGAGGCCTAGTGACTACGAGCAGTACTTC
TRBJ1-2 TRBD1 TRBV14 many CASSPSWGDSLYGYTF TGTGCCAGCAGCCCCTCCTGGGGGGACAGCCTCTATGGCTACACCTTC
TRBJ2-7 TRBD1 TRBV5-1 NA CASSSPGTGAYEQYF TGCGCCAGCAGCTCCCCCGGGACAGGAGCCTACGAGCAGTACTTC
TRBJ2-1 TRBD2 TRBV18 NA CASSPLAGGVGYNEQFF TGTGCCAGCTCACCCTTGGCGGGGGGAGTCGGATACAATGAGCAGTTCTTC
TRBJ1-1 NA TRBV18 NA CASSPGTEAFF TGTGCCAGCTCACCTGGCACTGAAGCTTTCTTT
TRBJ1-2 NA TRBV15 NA CATRPDVIALGYTF TGTGCCACCAGACCGGACGTTATTGCCCTTGGCTACACCTTC
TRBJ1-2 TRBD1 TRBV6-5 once CATPAFQGGDGYTF TGTGCCACCCCCGCGTTTCAGGGGGGTGATGGCTACACCTTC
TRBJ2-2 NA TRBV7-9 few CASSLTGEAGELFF TGTGCCAGCAGCTTAACAGGGGAGGCCGGGGAGCTGTTTTTT
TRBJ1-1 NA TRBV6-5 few CARCQDEVADTEAFF TGTGCCCGGTGTCAGGATGAAGTGGCTGACACTGAAGCTTTCTTT
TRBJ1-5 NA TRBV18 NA CASSPPGAQPQHF TGTGCCAGCTCACCACCGGGGGCCCAGCCCCAGCATTTT
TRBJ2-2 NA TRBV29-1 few CSVDGPGPTGELFF TGCAGCGTTGACGGGCCAGGGCCCACCGGGGAGCTGTTTTTT
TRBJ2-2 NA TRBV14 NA CASSQDWATGELFF TGTGCCAGCAGCCAAGATTGGGCCACCGGGGAGCTGTTTTTT
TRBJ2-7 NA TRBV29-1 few CSVVRGRSYEQYF TGCAGCGTTGTTAGGGGACGGTCCTACGAGCAGTACTTC
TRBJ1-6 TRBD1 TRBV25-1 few CASSSRQGARTSPLHF TGTGCCAGCTCCTCTCGACAGGGGGCGAGGACATCACCCCTCCACTTT
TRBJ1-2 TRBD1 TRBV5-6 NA CASSLAGGGGYTF TGTGCCAGCAGCTTGGCAGGGGGAGGAGGCTACACCTTC
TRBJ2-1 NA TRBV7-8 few CASSLTLWEASPEQFF TGTGCCAGCAGCTTGACCCTTTGGGAGGCATCCCCTGAGCAGTTCTTC
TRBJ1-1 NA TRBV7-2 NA CASSLDHTVGAFF TGTGCCAGCAGCTTAGACCACACGGTAGGAGCTTTCTTT
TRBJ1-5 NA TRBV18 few CASSPQGDQPQHF TGTGCCAGCTCACCACAGGGGGATCAGCCCCAGCATTTT
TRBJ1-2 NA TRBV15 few CATSKRTLNYGYTF TGTGCCACCAGCAAACGGACACTCAACTATGGCTACACCTTC
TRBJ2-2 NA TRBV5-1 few CASSDVTGELFF TGCGCCAGCAGCGACGTGACCGGGGAGCTGTTTTTT
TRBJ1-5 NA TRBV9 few CASSVRQGCQPQHF TGTGCCAGCAGCGTGCGACAAGGCTGTCAGCCCCAGCATTTT
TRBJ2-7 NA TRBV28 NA CASSLPRGQRFYEQYF TGTGCCAGCAGTTTGCCGCGAGGACAGCGATTCTACGAGCAGTACTTC
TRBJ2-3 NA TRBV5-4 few CASSLGRGLADTQYF TGTGCCAGCAGCTTGGGTCGGGGGTTAGCAGATACGCAGTATTTT
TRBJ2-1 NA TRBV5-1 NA CASSLGFQGEIF TGCGCCAGCAGCTTGGGTTTCCAGGGTGAAATCTTC
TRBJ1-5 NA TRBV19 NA CASSIQESNQPQHF TGTGCCAGTAGTATACAGGAAAGCAATCAGCCCCAGCATTTT
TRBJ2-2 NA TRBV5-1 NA CASSLETANTGELFF TGCGCCAGCAGCTTGGAAACAGCGAACACCGGGGAGCTGTTTTTT
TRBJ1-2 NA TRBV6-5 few CASSSNRVPGYTF TGTGCCAGCAGCAGCAACAGGGTTCCGGGCTACACCTTC
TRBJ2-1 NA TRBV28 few CASSLRTPNEQFF TGTGCCAGCAGTTTACGGACGCCCAATGAGCAGTTCTTC
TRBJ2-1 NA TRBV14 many CASSQDWRGREQFF TGTGCCAGCAGCCAAGATTGGAGAGGGAGAGAGCAGTTCTTC
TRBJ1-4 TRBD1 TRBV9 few CASSVGVQDRGEKLFF TGTGCCAGCAGCGTAGGGGTCCAGGACAGGGGTGAAAAACTGTTTTTT
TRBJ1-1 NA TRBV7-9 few CASSLVVNTEAFF TGTGCCAGCAGCTTAGTGGTCAACACTGAAGCTTTCTTT
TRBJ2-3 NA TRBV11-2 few CASSLRAGPTDTQYF TGTGCCAGCAGCCTTAGGGCAGGACCAACAGATACGCAGTATTTT
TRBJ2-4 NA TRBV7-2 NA CASSPRLTLAKNIQYF TGTGCCAGCAGCCCTCGACTTACTCTAGCCAAAAACATTCAGTACTTC
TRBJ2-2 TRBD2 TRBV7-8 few CASSRTSGNTGELFF TGTGCCAGCAGCCGGACTAGCGGGAACACCGGGGAGCTGTTTTTT
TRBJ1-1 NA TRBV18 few CASSPQETLNTEAFF TGTGCCAGCTCACCACAGGAGACACTGAACACTGAAGCTTTCTTT
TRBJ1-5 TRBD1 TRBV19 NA CASSLRTGSNQPQHF TGTGCCAGTAGTCTTAGGACAGGGAGCAATCAGCCCCAGCATTTT
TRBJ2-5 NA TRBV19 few CASSIVANEKTQYF TGTGCCAGTAGTATCGTGGCAAACGAGAAGACCCAGTACTTC
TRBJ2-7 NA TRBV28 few CASNVLGRLGEQYF TGTGCCAGCAACGTTCTCGGTCGGTTAGGGGAGCAGTACTTC
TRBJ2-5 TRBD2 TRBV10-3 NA CAIGLAGGPQEQYF TGTGCCATCGGACTAGCGGGAGGGCCGCAAGAGCAGTACTTC
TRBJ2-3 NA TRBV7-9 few CASSLRQQRFTDTQYF TGTGCCAGCAGCTTACGACAGCAAAGGTTCACAGATACGCAGTATTTT
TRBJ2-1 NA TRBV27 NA CASSFFAFRDAYNEQFF TGTGCCAGCAGTTTCTTCGCCTTCCGAGATGCCTACAATGAGCAGTTCTTC
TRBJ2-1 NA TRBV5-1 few CASSFSRRNYNEQFF TGCGCCAGCAGCTTCTCACGGCGGAACTACAATGAGCAGTTCTTC
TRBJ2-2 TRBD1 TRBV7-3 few CASSLPGTGMNTGELFF TGTGCCAGCAGCTTACCCGGGACAGGGATGAACACCGGGGAGCTGTTTTTT
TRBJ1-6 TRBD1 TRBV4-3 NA CASSQEGDRDNSPLHF TGCGCCAGCAGCCAAGAGGGAGACAGGGATAATTCACCCCTCCACTTT
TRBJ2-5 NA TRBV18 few CASSPVRGETQYF TGTGCCAGCTCACCTGTCCGAGGGGAGACCCAGTACTTC
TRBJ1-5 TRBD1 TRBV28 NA CASIPWTGRRHQPQHF TGTGCCAGCATCCCGTGGACAGGGCGACGGCATCAGCCCCAGCATTTT
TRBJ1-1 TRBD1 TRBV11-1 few CASSSQGGKTEAFF TGTGCCAGCAGCTCACAGGGGGGGAAGACTGAAGCTTTCTTT
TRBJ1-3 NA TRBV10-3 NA CAISDPPSPGNTIYF TGTGCCATCAGCGACCCCCCCTCGCCTGGAAACACCATATATTTT
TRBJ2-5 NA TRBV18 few CASSLRESETQYF TGTGCCAGCTCACTGCGGGAAAGCGAGACCCAGTACTTC
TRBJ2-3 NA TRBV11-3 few CASSFGLGGNTDTQYF TGTGCCAGCAGCTTCGGACTCGGAGGGAACACAGATACGCAGTATTTT
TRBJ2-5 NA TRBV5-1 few CASSLGSGAQYF TGCGCCAGCAGCTTGGGTTCGGGGGCCCAGTACTTC
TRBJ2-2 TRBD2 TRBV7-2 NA CASSTTSGTGELFF TGTGCCAGCAGCACGACTAGCGGGACCGGGGAGCTGTTTTTT
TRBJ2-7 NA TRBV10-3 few CAISEPSAYEQYF TGTGCCATCAGTGAGCCTAGCGCCTACGAGCAGTACTTC
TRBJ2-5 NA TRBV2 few CASAGTAYYQETQYF TGTGCCAGCGCCGGGACGGCTTACTACCAAGAGACCCAGTACTTC
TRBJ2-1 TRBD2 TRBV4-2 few CASSQPERGPLNEQFF TGTGCCAGCAGCCAACCGGAGCGGGGCCCCCTCAATGAGCAGTTCTTC